This T cell receptor (beta chain) was sequenced during a study of cytomegalovirus exposure and HLA in healthy donors. General study points: The Asian-associated ancestry cluster reportedly had fewer N-insertions than the approximately 700-donor mean in a later analysis.

PCR was performed using 60 Vbeta and 13 Jbeta primers. Here immunoSEQ multiplex PCR was the method, and the copy in TCRdb shows in-frame clones only, minus some. The sample carries about 82,000 clones, around 70% recorded once. With regard to this clone: Its antigen is not identified. The germline gene is not matched at one end of the junction; a read error may be the cause.

The CDR3 loop spans 13 amino acids. Per the germline V gene, CDR1 is LNHDA and CDR2 is SQIVND (reference sequence). The TCR sequence derives from a man aged 35-49 years in good health and CMV-seropositive. Material for sequencing was PBMCs. The chain uses TRBV19 and TRBJ1-5, with unresolved D. CDR3 region: CASSIGSIQPQHF. The CDR3 DNA reads as TGTGCCAGTAGTATAGGAAGCATTCAGCCCCAGCATTTT.